The rows below give T cell receptor beta chains drawn from one sample of a study of T cell responses to AZD1222 COVID-19 vaccine. The assay was immunoSEQ multiplex PCR, and TCRdb's table has in-frame clones only and misses some. The data show about 130,000 clones, about 90% seen once. The specimen was peripheral blood, collected on day 0 of MenACWY control vaccination. The receptors come from an adult in good health. The conserved cysteine and the conserved F or W are not part of the CDR3 here. Fields, in order: clone size, V gene, J gene, CDR3 protein. Expanded clones are given a class, and other clones once, few, many or no size at all.

few	TRBV7-3	TRBJ1-5	ASSKGGGNQPQH
NA	TRBV27	TRBJ2-7	ASSPAGAPVEQY
once	TRBV5-6	TRBJ2-3	ASSLIGTGRADTQY
NA	TRBV19	TRBJ2-5	ASTRNRGETQY
once	TRBV18	TRBJ2-1	ASSPGLANYNEQF
NA	TRBV28	TRBJ2-5	ASSLGSGSLETQY
NA	TRBV5-1	TRBJ2-1	ASRHRGGTSEQF
once	TRBV7-9	TRBJ1-1	ASSLDLVNTEAF
NA	TRBV2	TRBJ1-5	ASSLRRGSNQPQH
NA	TRBV7-9	TRBJ1-1	ASSSRQTEAF
NA	TRBV30	TRBJ2-1	AWKGLAGGTYNEQF
NA	TRBV7-9	TRBJ1-1	ASSLTQGLNTEAF
NA	TRBV28	TRBJ1-2	ASSTAGGRSYGYT
NA	TRBV5-4	TRBJ1-1	ASSTDRVRVTEAF
NA	TRBV7-2	TRBJ2-7	ASNSQGGTYEQY
NA	TRBV28	TRBJ2-7	ASSLSALYEQY
NA	TRBV19	TRBJ1-5	ASSTRDRGGQPQH